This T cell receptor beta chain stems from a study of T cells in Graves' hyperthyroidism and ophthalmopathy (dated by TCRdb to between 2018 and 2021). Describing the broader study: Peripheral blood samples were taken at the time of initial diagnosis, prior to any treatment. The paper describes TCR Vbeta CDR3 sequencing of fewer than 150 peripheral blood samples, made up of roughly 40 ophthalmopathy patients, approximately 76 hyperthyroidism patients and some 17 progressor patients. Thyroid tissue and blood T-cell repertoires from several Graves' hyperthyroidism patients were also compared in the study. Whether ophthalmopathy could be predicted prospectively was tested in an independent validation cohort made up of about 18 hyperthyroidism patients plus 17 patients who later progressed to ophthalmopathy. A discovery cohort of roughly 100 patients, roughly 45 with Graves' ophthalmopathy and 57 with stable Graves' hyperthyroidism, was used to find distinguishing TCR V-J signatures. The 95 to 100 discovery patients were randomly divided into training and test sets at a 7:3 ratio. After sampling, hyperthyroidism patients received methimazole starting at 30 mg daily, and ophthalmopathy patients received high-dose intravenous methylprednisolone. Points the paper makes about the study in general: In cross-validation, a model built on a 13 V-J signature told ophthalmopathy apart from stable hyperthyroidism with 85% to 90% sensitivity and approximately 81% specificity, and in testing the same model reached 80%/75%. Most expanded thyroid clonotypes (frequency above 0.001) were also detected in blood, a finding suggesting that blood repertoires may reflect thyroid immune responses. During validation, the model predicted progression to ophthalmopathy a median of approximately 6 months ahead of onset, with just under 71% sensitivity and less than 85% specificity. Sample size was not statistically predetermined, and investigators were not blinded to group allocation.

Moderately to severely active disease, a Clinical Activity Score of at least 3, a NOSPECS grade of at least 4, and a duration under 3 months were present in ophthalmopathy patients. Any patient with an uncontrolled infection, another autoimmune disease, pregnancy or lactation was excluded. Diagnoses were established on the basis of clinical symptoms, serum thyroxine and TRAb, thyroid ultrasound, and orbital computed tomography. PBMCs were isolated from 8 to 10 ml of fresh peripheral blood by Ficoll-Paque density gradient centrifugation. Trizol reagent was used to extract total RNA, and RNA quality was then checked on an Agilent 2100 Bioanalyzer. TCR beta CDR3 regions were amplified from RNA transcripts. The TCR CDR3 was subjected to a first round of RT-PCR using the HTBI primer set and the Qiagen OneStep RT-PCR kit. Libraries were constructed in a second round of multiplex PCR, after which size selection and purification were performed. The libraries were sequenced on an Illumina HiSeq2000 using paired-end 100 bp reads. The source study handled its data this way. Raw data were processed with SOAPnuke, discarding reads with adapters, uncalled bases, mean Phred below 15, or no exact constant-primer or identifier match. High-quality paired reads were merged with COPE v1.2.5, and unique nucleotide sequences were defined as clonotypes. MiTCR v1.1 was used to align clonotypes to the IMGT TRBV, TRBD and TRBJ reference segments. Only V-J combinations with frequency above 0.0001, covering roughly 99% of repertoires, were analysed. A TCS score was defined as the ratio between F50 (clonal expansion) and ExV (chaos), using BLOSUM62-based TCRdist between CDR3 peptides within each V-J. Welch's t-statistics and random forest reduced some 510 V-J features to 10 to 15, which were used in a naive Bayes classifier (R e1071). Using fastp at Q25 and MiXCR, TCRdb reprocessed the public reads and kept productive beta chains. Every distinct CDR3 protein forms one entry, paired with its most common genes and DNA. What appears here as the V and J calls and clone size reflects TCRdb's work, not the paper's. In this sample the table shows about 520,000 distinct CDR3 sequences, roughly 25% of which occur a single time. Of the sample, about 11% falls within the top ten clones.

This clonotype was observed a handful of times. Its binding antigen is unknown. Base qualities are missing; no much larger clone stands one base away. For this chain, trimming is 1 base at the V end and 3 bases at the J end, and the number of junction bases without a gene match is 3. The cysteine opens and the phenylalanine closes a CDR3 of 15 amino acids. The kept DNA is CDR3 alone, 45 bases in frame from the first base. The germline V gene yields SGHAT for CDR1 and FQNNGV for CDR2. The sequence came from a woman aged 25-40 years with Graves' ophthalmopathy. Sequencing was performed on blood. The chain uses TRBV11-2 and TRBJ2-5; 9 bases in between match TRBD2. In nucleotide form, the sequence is TGTGCCAGCAGCTTAGGGCGGGGGGGAAAAGAGACCCAGTACTTC. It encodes CASSLGRGGKETQYF.